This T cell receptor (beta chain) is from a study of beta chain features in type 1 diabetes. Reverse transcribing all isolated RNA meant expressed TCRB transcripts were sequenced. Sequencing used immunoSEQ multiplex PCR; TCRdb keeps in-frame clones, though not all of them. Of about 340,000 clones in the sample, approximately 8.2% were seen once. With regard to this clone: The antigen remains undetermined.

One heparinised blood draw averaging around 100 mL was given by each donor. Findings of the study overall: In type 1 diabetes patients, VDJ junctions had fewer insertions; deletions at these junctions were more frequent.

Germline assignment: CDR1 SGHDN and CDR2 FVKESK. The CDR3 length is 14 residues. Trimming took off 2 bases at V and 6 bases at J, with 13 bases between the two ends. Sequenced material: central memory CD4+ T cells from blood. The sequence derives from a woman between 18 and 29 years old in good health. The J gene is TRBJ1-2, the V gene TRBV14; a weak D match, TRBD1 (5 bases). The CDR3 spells CASSQQSGNDGYTF. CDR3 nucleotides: TGTGCCAGCAGCCAACAATCAGGGAACGATGGCTACACCTTC. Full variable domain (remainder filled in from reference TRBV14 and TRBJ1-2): EAGVTQFPSHSVIEKGQTVTLRCDPISGHDNLYWYRRVMGKEIKFLLHFVKESKQDESGMPNNRFLAERTGGTYSTLKVQPAELEDSGVYFCASSQQSGNDGYTFGSGTRLTVV.